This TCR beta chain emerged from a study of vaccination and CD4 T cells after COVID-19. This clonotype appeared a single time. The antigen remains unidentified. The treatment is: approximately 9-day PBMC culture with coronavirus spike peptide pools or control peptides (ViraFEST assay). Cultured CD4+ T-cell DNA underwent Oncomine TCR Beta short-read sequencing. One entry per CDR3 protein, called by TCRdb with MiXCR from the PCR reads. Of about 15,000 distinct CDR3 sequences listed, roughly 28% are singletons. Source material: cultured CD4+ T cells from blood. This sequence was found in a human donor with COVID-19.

Here the CDR3 DNA reads TGTGCCAGCAGCTTGATCGGGGAGGGTCGCGATACGCAGTATTTT. It codes for CASSLIGEGRDTQYF. The chain joins TRBV5-6 to TRBJ2-3; 7 bases fit TRBD2. Losses at the gene ends were 1 base for V and 6 bases for J; bases not matched to a gene: 8. Germline loops: CDR1 SGHDT, CDR2 YYEEEE. This CDR3 contains 15 residues.